Below are 13 T cell receptor beta chains sequenced from a single sample in a study of cytomegalovirus exposure and HLA in healthy donors. The PCR contained 60 Vbeta and 13 Jbeta primers. Assay: immunoSEQ multiplex PCR; the TCRdb copy retains only in-frame clones and omits some. The table shows 90,000 or so clones, with 60% to 80% occurring only once. Specimen: PBMCs. The receptor source for this set is a female donor in good health and CMV-seronegative.

This clone was detected only a few times. This chain links TRBV6-6 with TRBJ1-2; a possible D gene is TRBD1 (6 bases). Germline lookup yields CDR1 MNHNY and CDR2 SVGAGI (reference sequence). This CDR3 is built from 14 residues. V was clipped by 7 bases and J by 0 bases, with 12 bases between them. The DNA for the CDR3 is TGTGCCAGCACCGCTGACAGGTCTAACTATGGCTACACCTTC. Translating gives CASTADRSNYGYTF.

In its sample, this clone was seen a few times. The genes are TRBV25-1 and TRBJ2-7, with D maybe TRBD1 (6 bases). This CDR3 has 14 residues. Germline values: CDR1 MGHDK, CDR2 SYGVNS. V was pared by 4 bases and J by 2 bases, with 12 bases between. The chain's CDR3 is CASSVRGYAYEQYF. The CDR3 nucleotides are TGTGCCAGCAGTGTCAGGGGTTATGCCTACGAGCAGTACTTC.

The chain recombines TRBV7-2 with TRBJ1-5; D is unclear. V lost 5 bases, J lost 5 bases, and 13 bases lay in between. The V gene's germline CDR1 is SGHTA and CDR2 FQGNSA. The CDR3 is made up of 14 amino acids. The CDR3 reads CASSRRTGDQPQHF. CDR3 DNA sequence: TGTGCCAGCAGCCGAAGAACGGGAGATCAGCCCCAGCATTTT.

V gene TRBV7-2 combines with J gene TRBJ1-1; TRBD1 is a possible D gene (5 bases). Trimming shortened V by 1 base and J by 1 base, and 7 bases separated the two germline ends. This CDR3 has 14 amino acids. Germline assignment: CDR1 SGHTA and CDR2 FQGNSA. In DNA form, the CDR3 reads TGTGCCAGCAGCTTAGACAGGAGGAACACTGAAGCTTTCTTT. As protein: CASSLDRRNTEAFF. The full variable domain, completed using reference TRBV7-2 and TRBJ1-1, is GAGVSQSPSNKVTEKGKDVELRCDPISGHTALYWYRQSLGQGLEFLIYFQGNSAPDKSGLPSDRFSAERTGGSVSTLTIQRTQQEDSAVYLCASSLDRRNTEAFFGQGTRLTVV.

This chain joins TRBV7-2 and TRBJ2-5; D is possibly TRBD2 (5 bases). This CDR3 is 14 amino acids long. V was clipped by 0 bases and J by 2 bases, with 7 bases between them. The germline gives CDR1 SGHTA, CDR2 FQGNSA. The CDR3 spells CASSLALGQETQYF. The CDR3 DNA is TGTGCCAGCAGCTTAGCACTAGGTCAAGAGACCCAGTACTTC. The whole variable domain, remainder taken from reference TRBV7-2 and TRBJ2-5, is GAGVSQSPSNKVTEKGKDVELRCDPISGHTALYWYRQSLGQGLEFLIYFQGNSAPDKSGLPSDRFSAERTGGSVSTLTIQRTQQEDSAVYLCASSLALGQETQYFGPGTRLLVL.

The chain joins TRBV27 to TRBJ1-2; TRBD1 is a possible D gene (5 bases). The CDR3 covers 14 residues. Deletions cut 5 bases from V and 4 bases from J, with 14 bases between. CDR1 is MNHEY and CDR2 is SMNVEV in the germline V gene (reference sequence). The CDR3 sequence is CASSPRGAFYGYTF. The CDR3 bases are TGTGCCAGCAGTCCGCGGGGCGCGTTCTATGGCTACACCTTC.

This clone appeared once. The chain is built from TRBV6-6 and TRBJ2-7, with D possibly matching TRBD1 (6 bases). The CDR3 contains 14 residues. Germline V gene lookup returns CDR1 MNHNY and CDR2 SVGAGI (reference sequence). Trimming pared 2 bases from V and 5 bases from J, leaving 13 bases between. CDR3 sequence reads: CASSYGTGQDEQYF. CDR3 DNA sequence: TGTGCCAGCAGTTACGGCACAGGGCAGGACGAGCAGTACTTC.

Only one count was recorded for this clone. The chain employs TRBV19 and TRBJ1-5, with TRBD1 matching over 7 bases. The CDR3 covers 15 residues. Losses at the gene ends were 4 bases for V and 2 bases for J; bases not matched to a gene: 5. Per germline, CDR1 LNHDA and CDR2 SQIVND (reference sequence). The CDR3 here is CASSTTGVGNQPQHF. CDR3 sequence (DNA): TGTGCCAGTAGTACCACAGGGGTGGGCAATCAGCCCCAGCATTTT.

The chain links TRBV2 to TRBJ1-4; 7 bases fit TRBD1. CDR1 and CDR2 from the germline V gene are SNHLY and FYNNEI. V lost 1 base, J lost 4 bases, and 3 bases stayed unmatched. This CDR3 spans 15 amino acids. In DNA, the CDR3 is TGTGCCAGCAGTGAAGTAGGGACAGTTAATGAAAAACTGTTTTTT. This gives the protein CASSEVGTVNEKLFF.

The chain joins TRBV28 to TRBJ2-7; D is perhaps TRBD1 (6 bases). V shed 1 base and J shed 2 bases, with 12 bases lying between them. Germline CDR1 is MDHEN and CDR2 is SYDVKM. This CDR3 contains 15 residues. The CDR3 DNA is TGTGCCAGCAGTTTATACAGGGTACCCACCTACGAGCAGTACTTC. Translation gives CASSLYRVPTYEQYF.

This chain connects TRBV27 to TRBJ1-5; 7 bases agree with TRBD1. CDR3 size: 13 residues. V lost 5 bases to trimming and J lost 5 bases; unmatched junction nucleotides: 3. The germline V gene has CDR1 MNHEY and CDR2 SMNVEV (reference sequence). CDR3 loop: CASSETGDQPQHF. The CDR3 region has the DNA TGTGCCAGCAGTGAAACAGGGGATCAGCCCCAGCATTTT.

Written as DNA, the CDR3 is TGTGCCTGGAACGCAGGGGCCACTGAAGCTTTCTTT. Its translation: CAWNAGATEAFF. J is TRBJ1-1 and V is TRBV30; D possibly corresponds to TRBD1 (6 bases). V gave up 4 bases and J gave up 4 bases, with 10 bases separating them. The CDR3 spans 12 residues. Per the germline V gene, CDR1 is GTSNPN and CDR2 is SVGIG (reference sequence).

V usage is TRBV7-9 and J usage is TRBJ2-7; 10 bases are a match to TRBD1. The CDR3 is 13 residues long. Trimming cost V 6 bases and J 3 bases; bases outside gene matches: 2. In germline, CDR1 is SEHNR, CDR2 FQNEAQ (reference sequence). This CDR3 is CASRGQGHYEQYF. CDR3 nucleotide sequence: TGTGCCAGCAGGGGACAGGGGCACTACGAGCAGTACTTC. Full variable domain (outside the CDR3, taken from reference TRBV7-9 and TRBJ2-7): DTGVSQNPRHKITKRGQNVTFRCDPISEHNRLYWYRQTLGQGPEFLTYFQNEAQLEKSRLLSDRFSAERPKGSFSTLEIQRTEQGDSAMYLCASRGQGHYEQYFGPGTRLTVT.